This is a list of T cell receptor beta chains from one sample in a study of T-cell memory formation after mild COVID-19. TCRdb reprocessed the 5' RACE reads with MiXCR, giving one entry per CDR3 protein. The sample lists some 120,000 distinct CDR3 sequences, about a sixth seen once, with roughly 5.2% in the top ten. Sequences were obtained from PBMCs or a T cell subset sorted from them (not recorded which). The receptors were gathered from a man between 18 and 35 years old who had mild COVID-19 (a few samples of this study predate the infection). Cell type and time point are not known. Each CDR3 is given with its conserved first and last residue. Fields, in order: clone size, D gene, J gene, V gene, CDR3 DNA, CDR3 protein. A D gene is named only where the DNA matches it firmly. The size of a clone is reported for some rows only, either as once, few or many, or as a class for expanded clones.

abundance: .
d_gene: TRBD1
j_gene: TRBJ2-2
v_gene: TRBV2
CDR3nt: TGTGCCAGCAGTACTCGACAGGGGTTGACCGGGGAGCTGTTTTTT
CDR3aa: CASSTRQGLTGELFF

abundance: few
d_gene: .
j_gene: TRBJ2-5
v_gene: TRBV7-9
CDR3nt: TGTGCCAGCAGCTCAGAACACGGGTGGGAGACCCAGTACTTC
CDR3aa: CASSSEHGWETQYF

abundance: many
d_gene: TRBD1
j_gene: TRBJ2-1
v_gene: TRBV12-3/TRBV12-4
CDR3nt: TGTGCCAGCAGTTTTGGACAGGGGTATGAGCAGTTCTTC
CDR3aa: CASSFGQGYEQFF

abundance: .
d_gene: .
j_gene: TRBJ1-1
v_gene: TRBV5-4
CDR3nt: TGTGCCAGCAGCCCGGTCGAGGGCACTGAAGCTTTCTTT
CDR3aa: CASSPVEGTEAFF

abundance: .
d_gene: .
j_gene: TRBJ2-5
v_gene: TRBV5-1
CDR3nt: TGCGCCAGCACCAGACAGGGGGCTAGCGGGGAAGAGACCCAGTACTTC
CDR3aa: CASTRQGASGEETQYF

abundance: once
d_gene: .
j_gene: TRBJ1-1
v_gene: TRBV2
CDR3nt: TGTGCCAGCAGACGGACAGCAATTGAAGCTTTCTTT
CDR3aa: CASRRTAIEAFF

abundance: few
d_gene: .
j_gene: TRBJ2-2
v_gene: TRBV27
CDR3nt: TGTGCCAGCAGTCGACTAGGATCGAACACCGGGGAGCTGTTTTTT
CDR3aa: CASSRLGSNTGELFF

abundance: .
d_gene: TRBD2
j_gene: TRBJ2-5
v_gene: TRBV5-1
CDR3nt: TGCGCCAGCAGCTGGACTAGCGGGAGTGGACAGGAGACCCAGTACTTC
CDR3aa: CASSWTSGSGQETQYF

abundance: few
d_gene: .
j_gene: TRBJ1-5
v_gene: TRBV29-1
CDR3nt: TGCAGCGTTAGGGGGAAGGGCAGGGATGACAATCAGCCCCAGCATTTT
CDR3aa: CSVRGKGRDDNQPQHF

abundance: few
d_gene: TRBD1
j_gene: TRBJ1-4
v_gene: TRBV4-3
CDR3nt: TGCGCCAGCAGCCGGAACCAGGGGGTGGATGAAAAACTGTTTTTT
CDR3aa: CASSRNQGVDEKLFF

abundance: .
d_gene: TRBD1
j_gene: TRBJ1-4
v_gene: TRBV20-1
CDR3nt: TGCAGTGCTCGGGGGACAGTTAATGAAAAACTGTTTTTT
CDR3aa: CSARGTVNEKLFF

abundance: .
d_gene: .
j_gene: TRBJ1-1
v_gene: TRBV6-1
CDR3nt: TGTGCCAGCAGTGATTTAGGCGTTCTCACTGAAGCTTTCTTT
CDR3aa: CASSDLGVLTEAFF

abundance: .
d_gene: .
j_gene: TRBJ2-5
v_gene: TRBV19
CDR3nt: TGTGCCAGTAGAACTACTAGCACGTCAGTAGAGACCCAGTACTTC
CDR3aa: CASRTTSTSVETQYF

abundance: few
d_gene: .
j_gene: TRBJ1-4
v_gene: TRBV27
CDR3nt: TGTGCCAGCAGCCCTATCGGTGAAAAACTGTTTTTT
CDR3aa: CASSPIGEKLFF

abundance: .
d_gene: .
j_gene: TRBJ2-2
v_gene: TRBV19
CDR3nt: TGTGCCAGTACCTGGGTATCGCTCCCGAACACCGGGGAGCTGTTTTTT
CDR3aa: CASTWVSLPNTGELFF

abundance: .
d_gene: .
j_gene: TRBJ2-6
v_gene: TRBV4-3
CDR3nt: TGCGCCAGCAGCCGAGAGCTCCTGACCTCCTCTGGGGCCAACGTCCTGACTTTC
CDR3aa: CASSRELLTSSGANVLTF

abundance: few
d_gene: .
j_gene: TRBJ2-7
v_gene: TRBV4-1
CDR3nt: TGCGCCAGCAGCCAAGACCCCATAGCGGAGCAGTACTTC
CDR3aa: CASSQDPIAEQYF

abundance: .
d_gene: .
j_gene: TRBJ2-1
v_gene: TRBV4-2
CDR3nt: TGTGCCAGCAGCCAAGAGTACGGGAGCTCCTACAATGAGCAGTTCTTC
CDR3aa: CASSQEYGSSYNEQFF

abundance: .
d_gene: .
j_gene: TRBJ2-7
v_gene: TRBV5-1
CDR3nt: TGCGCCTCCGCTGAAGAGCGAAGCTCCTACGAGCAGTACTTC
CDR3aa: CASAEERSSYEQYF

abundance: .
d_gene: .
j_gene: TRBJ1-5
v_gene: TRBV19
CDR3nt: TGTGCCAGTAGTGGCCGACGGAATGCGGACCCTCAGCCCCAGCATTTT
CDR3aa: CASSGRRNADPQPQHF

abundance: few
d_gene: .
j_gene: TRBJ1-2
v_gene: TRBV5-1
CDR3nt: TGCGCCAGCAGCTTGATGGGCGACTATGGCTACACCTTC
CDR3aa: CASSLMGDYGYTF

abundance: few
d_gene: .
j_gene: TRBJ2-5
v_gene: TRBV7-2
CDR3nt: TGTGCCAGCAGCTTAGACGGGGGAGGAAAGACCCAGTACTTC
CDR3aa: CASSLDGGGKTQYF

abundance: .
d_gene: TRBD2
j_gene: TRBJ2-1
v_gene: TRBV6-2/TRBV6-3
CDR3nt: TGTGCCAGCAGTCCGGGACTAGTCCCGTGGCAGTTCTTC
CDR3aa: CASSPGLVPWQFF

abundance: few
d_gene: .
j_gene: TRBJ1-6
v_gene: TRBV5-1
CDR3nt: TGCGCCAGCAGCGCGGCGGGACGGATGAATTCACCCCTCCACTTT
CDR3aa: CASSAAGRMNSPLHF

abundance: many
d_gene: .
j_gene: TRBJ2-1
v_gene: TRBV4-1
CDR3nt: TGCGCCAGCAGCCAAGGATTTCAGAGGTCCTACAATGAGCAGTTCTTC
CDR3aa: CASSQGFQRSYNEQFF

abundance: few
d_gene: TRBD1
j_gene: TRBJ2-2
v_gene: TRBV3-1
CDR3nt: TGTGCCAGCAGCCAAGACAGGGGGCTGATAGCCGGGGAGCTGTTTTTT
CDR3aa: CASSQDRGLIAGELFF

abundance: .
d_gene: TRBD1
j_gene: TRBJ2-5
v_gene: TRBV2
CDR3nt: TGTGCCAGCAGTCGACAGGGGAAATCCGAGACCCAGTACTTC
CDR3aa: CASSRQGKSETQYF

abundance: .
d_gene: .
j_gene: TRBJ1-6
v_gene: TRBV7-6
CDR3nt: TGTGCCAGCAGCTTTAAGTGGAATTCACCCCTCCACTTT
CDR3aa: CASSFKWNSPLHF

abundance: .
d_gene: TRBD1
j_gene: TRBJ1-1
v_gene: TRBV10-3
CDR3nt: TGTGCCATCATGGGGGCAGGGGGAAGAAACACTGAAGCTTTCTTT
CDR3aa: CAIMGAGGRNTEAFF

abundance: once
d_gene: .
j_gene: TRBJ1-6
v_gene: TRBV4-3
CDR3nt: TGCGCCAGCAGCCAAGATGGGCAGAAAAATTCACCCCTCCACTTT
CDR3aa: CASSQDGQKNSPLHF

abundance: .
d_gene: TRBD1
j_gene: TRBJ2-2
v_gene: TRBV10-3
CDR3nt: TGTGCCATCAGTGAGTCCCGGGGACAGCTTTACACCGGGGAGCTGTTTTTT
CDR3aa: CAISESRGQLYTGELFF

abundance: .
d_gene: .
j_gene: TRBJ1-1
v_gene: TRBV5-1
CDR3nt: TGCGCCAGCAGCTTGGCCGTGGGAACTGAAGCTTTCTTT
CDR3aa: CASSLAVGTEAFF

abundance: .
d_gene: TRBD1
j_gene: TRBJ2-5
v_gene: TRBV12-3/TRBV12-4
CDR3nt: TGTGCCAGCAGTTCTATGACAGGGAGCGAGACCCAGTACTTC
CDR3aa: CASSSMTGSETQYF

abundance: .
d_gene: TRBD2
j_gene: TRBJ2-7
v_gene: TRBV7-2
CDR3nt: TGTGCCAGCAGCTTTTCATCTGCGGGGGGATACGAGCAGTACTTC
CDR3aa: CASSFSSAGGYEQYF

abundance: many
d_gene: TRBD1
j_gene: TRBJ2-1
v_gene: TRBV15
CDR3nt: TGTGCCACCAGCTCCAAGGGGGGACAGGGCTCCTACAATGAGCAGTTCTTC
CDR3aa: CATSSKGGQGSYNEQFF

abundance: few
d_gene: .
j_gene: TRBJ2-3
v_gene: TRBV5-1
CDR3nt: TGCGCCAGCAGCTTGGTCCCCCCATCCGGCGGGGAAGGGCGGGATACGCAGTATTTT
CDR3aa: CASSLVPPSGGEGRDTQYF

abundance: .
d_gene: TRBD2
j_gene: TRBJ2-3
v_gene: TRBV9
CDR3nt: TGTGCCAGCAGTATATCGGGGGGTTCAGATACGCAGTATTTT
CDR3aa: CASSISGGSDTQYF

abundance: few
d_gene: .
j_gene: TRBJ2-2
v_gene: TRBV7-8
CDR3nt: TGTGCCAGCAGCCCACTACGTTTCCCCGGGGAGCTGTTTTTT
CDR3aa: CASSPLRFPGELFF

abundance: many
d_gene: .
j_gene: TRBJ2-3
v_gene: TRBV7-8
CDR3nt: TGTGCCAGCAGCTTCCCTGGACTCCTAGAAGATACGCAGTATTTT
CDR3aa: CASSFPGLLEDTQYF

abundance: few
d_gene: .
j_gene: TRBJ2-2
v_gene: TRBV7-9
CDR3nt: TGTGCCAGCAGGGCTCCGAGGAGAGGGGACACCGGGGAGCTGTTTTTT
CDR3aa: CASRAPRRGDTGELFF

abundance: .
d_gene: .
j_gene: TRBJ1-1
v_gene: TRBV6-2/TRBV6-3
CDR3nt: TGTGCCAGCAGCTCCGTGGGGGTGGAGGGTAACACTGAAGCTTTCTTT
CDR3aa: CASSSVGVEGNTEAFF

abundance: many
d_gene: .
j_gene: TRBJ2-5
v_gene: TRBV15
CDR3nt: TGTGCCACCAGCAGGACCCCGGTCGAGACCCAGTACTTC
CDR3aa: CATSRTPVETQYF

abundance: few
d_gene: .
j_gene: TRBJ2-2
v_gene: TRBV15
CDR3nt: TGTGCCACCAGCAGAGTAGTCTCTGGGGATAACACCGGGGAGCTGTTTTTT
CDR3aa: CATSRVVSGDNTGELFF